In its sample, the clone carrying this T cell receptor (beta chain) was seen a few times. Its antigen is as yet unknown. The data were taken from a study of blood T cells in healthy people across ages. Study-level points and caveats: Expanded clonotype changes were possibly confounded by unknown donor CMV status.

J lost 6 bases, V lost 4 bases, and 5 bases had no gene match. The CDR3 has 12 amino acids. Germline V gene sequence: CDR1 SQVTM, CDR2 ANQGSEA. All donors came from Russia, were Caucasian and healthy, and spanned ages about 6 to 95. Together with a sample-barcoded 5' primer, a J-beta primer mix was included in a second PCR lasting about 6 to 11 cycles. TCRdb processed the 5' RACE reads anew with MiXCR; each CDR3 protein has one entry. The repertoire holds some 700,000 distinct CDR3 sequences, with approximately 21% as singletons. The J gene is TRBJ1-1, the V gene TRBV29-1; 7 nucleotides agree with TRBD1. The sequence derives from a man in his 70s in good health. Sequenced sample: blood. As DNA, the CDR3 is TGCAGCGTTGGCCCACAGGGGCCTGAAGCTTTCTTT. Protein: CSVGPQGPEAFF.